Below, 30 T cell receptor beta chains from the same sample are listed, as sequenced in a study of shared clonotypes between healthy human individuals. The protocol was immunoSEQ multiplex PCR, while the TCRdb copy is restricted to in-frame clones and leaves out a portion. Counted here are about 2.3 million clones, 85% to 95% occurring once; the ten biggest clones make up about 0.41%. Material for sequencing was naive CD4+ T cells from PBMCs. Subset in this sample: CD45RA+ positively selected. The receptors stem from a man younger than 35 in good health. Some clones in this sample may be carry-over from other donors' samples.

Written as DNA, the CDR3 is TGCAGCGTTGCAGGACTAGCGGCCAACAATGAGCAGTTCTTC. It specifies CSVAGLAANNEQFF. This chain uses TRBV29-1 with TRBJ2-1; 10 bases are shared with TRBD2. Germline CDR1 is SQVTM and CDR2 is ANQGSEA. The CDR3 loop spans 14 amino acids. V trimming: 4 bases; J trimming: 5 bases; junction bases outside the gene matches: 5.

The chain has TRBV7-8 and TRBJ2-1; 14 bases match TRBD2. This CDR3 has 14 residues. CDR1 is SGHVS and CDR2 is FQNEAQ in the germline V gene. V lost 5 bases, J lost 8 bases, and 2 bases stayed unmatched. The CDR3 DNA is TGTGCCAGCAGCCCGGGACTAGCGGGGGATGAGCAGTTCTTC. Protein sequence: CASSPGLAGDEQFF.

This chain links TRBV27 with TRBJ1-5, with 9 bases aligning to TRBD1. The trim removed 6 bases at V and 2 bases at J, leaving 5 bases unmatched. Germline V gene data show CDR1 as MNHEY and CDR2 as SMNVEV (reference sequence). The CDR3 is 15 residues long. The CDR3 sequence: CASRRDRVGNQPQHF. The CDR3, as DNA: TGTGCCAGCAGAAGGGACAGGGTGGGCAATCAGCCCCAGCATTTT.

In this sample, this clone turned up a few times. The chain employs TRBV6-1 and TRBJ1-5; no definite D call. The germline V and J ends were trimmed by 10 bases and 2 bases, with 12 bases remaining between them. The CDR3 consists of 13 residues. Germline loops: CDR1 MNHNS, CDR2 SASEGT. The CDR3 DNA is TGTGCCATCCAATTGGCTGGCAATCAGCCCCAGCATTTT. It yields the protein CAIQLAGNQPQHF.

The chain has TRBV19 and TRBJ2-2, with 7 bases identical to TRBD1. Unmatched junction bases numbered 10, after V lost 7 bases and J lost 5 bases. The germline CDR1 and CDR2 sequences are LNHDA and SQIVND (reference sequence). The CDR3 is 15 residues long. The CDR3 loop is CASMAGDSLTGELFF. The CDR3 DNA reads TGTGCCAGTATGGCTGGGGACAGTTTGACCGGGGAGCTGTTTTTT.

The chain combines TRBV28 with TRBJ2-5, with TRBD2 identical over 10 bases. This CDR3 is built from 19 residues. The J segment lost 4 bases and the V segment lost 6 bases, leaving 20 bases of the junction unmatched. The germline V gene has CDR1 MDHEN and CDR2 SYDVKM. Here the CDR3 reads CASSLRPRGLAGVSETQYF. CDR3 coding DNA: TGTGCCAGCAGCTTAAGGCCTCGGGGGCTAGCGGGAGTGTCAGAGACCCAGTACTTC.

The chain couples TRBV19 to TRBJ1-1; tentatively, D is TRBD1 (5 bases). The CDR3 runs to 17 residues. V dropped 3 bases and J dropped 5 bases, with 22 bases sitting between them. CDR1 is LNHDA, CDR2 SQIVND, per germline (reference sequence). The CDR3 here is CASSMPSKTARGTEAFF. The CDR3 DNA follows: TGTGCCAGTAGTATGCCGTCTAAGACAGCCCGGGGAACTGAAGCTTTCTTT.

The J gene is TRBJ2-1, the V gene TRBV27; D unclear. CDR3 length equals 14 residues. V was pared by 5 bases and J by 3 bases, with 11 bases between. CDR1 MNHEY and CDR2 SMNVEV come from the germline V gene (reference sequence). The CDR3 spells CASSAETNYNEQFF. The CDR3 DNA reads as TGTGCCAGCAGTGCGGAGACAAACTACAATGAGCAGTTCTTC.

The rearrangement joins TRBV5-6 to TRBJ2-7; D may be TRBD1 (5 bases). CDR1 and CDR2 from the germline V gene are SGHDT and YYEEEE. The CDR3 runs 14 residues. V dropped 4 bases and J dropped 1 base, with 12 bases sitting between them. The DNA of the CDR3 is TGTGCCAGCAGCAAGGGGTACCCGTCCTACGAGCAGTACTTC. Its translation: CASSKGYPSYEQYF.

The chain combines TRBV28 with TRBJ1-3, with D possibly matching TRBD1 (5 bases). Germline-derived CDR1 and CDR2 are MDHEN and SYDVKM. The length of the CDR3 is 15 residues. V dropped 3 bases and J dropped 1 base, with 10 bases sitting between them. The CDR3 protein is CASSFGGVSGNTIYF. For the CDR3, the DNA is TGTGCCAGCAGTTTTGGGGGGGTGTCTGGAAACACCATATATTTT.

This clone occurred once. J is TRBJ1-4 and V is TRBV5-1; perhaps TRBD1 as D (5 bases). This CDR3 contains 16 residues. Germline V gene data show CDR1 as SGHRS and CDR2 as YFSETQ. V was clipped by 3 bases and J by 7 bases, with 19 bases between them. The CDR3 region has the DNA TGCGCCAGCAGCTCCTGGGACTTACCGGGGAGTGAAAAACTGTTTTTT. Translating it yields CASSSWDLPGSEKLFF. The variable domain in full, completed from reference TRBV5-1 and TRBJ1-4, reads KAGVTQTPRYLIKTRGQQVTLSCSPISGHRSVSWYQQTPGQGLQFLFEYFSETQRNKGNFPGRFSGRQFSNSRSEMNVSTLELGDSALYLCASSSWDLPGSEKLFFGSGTQLSVL.

The chain links TRBV5-1 to TRBJ2-5; D gene unclear. V was trimmed by 0 bases and J by 1 base, leaving 10 bases between them. Germline V gene data show CDR1 as SGHRS and CDR2 as YFSETQ. The CDR3 runs to 15 residues. This chain's CDR3 is CASSLGLWSQETQYF. CDR3 nucleotide sequence: TGCGCCAGCAGCTTGGGTCTGTGGTCCCAAGAGACCCAGTACTTC.

The J gene is TRBJ2-1, the V gene TRBV28; possibly TRBD2 for D (6 bases). The CDR3 spans 18 residues. CDR1 and CDR2 from the germline V gene are MDHEN and SYDVKM. Trimming shortened V by 2 bases and J by 5 bases, and 22 bases separated the two germline ends. The CDR3 protein is CASSLAGLGTTPNNEQFF. CDR3 DNA sequence: TGTGCCAGCAGTTTAGCGGGGCTTGGGACCACCCCGAACAATGAGCAGTTCTTC.

This chain joins TRBV5-1 and TRBJ2-1; 10 bases align to TRBD1. CDR1 is SGHRS, CDR2 YFSETQ, per germline. V lost 4 bases to trimming and J lost 9 bases; unmatched junction nucleotides: 4. This CDR3 is 13 amino acids long. CDR3 residues: CASSLGQGGEQFF. The CDR3 coding sequence is TGCGCCAGCAGCCTAGGACAGGGGGGTGAGCAGTTCTTC.

The chain combines TRBV9 with TRBJ2-2, with 7 bases matching TRBD2. Per germline, CDR1 SGDLS and CDR2 YYNGEE. V shed 2 bases and J 6 bases; nucleotides not matched to a gene: 7. This CDR3 is 15 amino acids long. CDR3 sequence: CASSVEGGPAGELFF. DNA for the CDR3: TGTGCCAGCAGCGTTGAGGGAGGGCCAGCCGGGGAGCTGTTTTTT.

This clone was recorded once. This chain connects TRBV7-2 to TRBJ2-2, with D possibly matching TRBD1 (6 bases). Trimming took 8 bases from V and 1 from J, leaving 17 bases between them. Germline values: CDR1 SGHTA, CDR2 FQGNSA. This CDR3 comprises 16 residues. The CDR3 loop reads CASPRAGARNTGELFF. In DNA, the CDR3 is TGTGCCAGCCCGCGGGCAGGGGCGAGGAACACCGGGGAGCTGTTTTTT.

The genes are TRBV27 and TRBJ1-3, with D perhaps TRBD1 (5 bases). Germline V gene sequence: CDR1 MNHEY, CDR2 SMNVEV (reference sequence). This CDR3 spans 15 amino acids. V was trimmed by 8 bases and J by 3 bases, leaving 17 bases between them. As DNA, the CDR3 is TGTGCCAGCGGCCTGCTAGGGGCAGGTGGAAACACCATATATTTT. Its protein is CASGLLGAGGNTIYF.

The V and J genes are TRBV5-4 and TRBJ1-2; 9 bases match TRBD1. Looked up from germline, CDR1 is SGHNT and CDR2 is YYREEE (reference sequence). This CDR3 contains 14 residues. V was clipped by 3 bases and J by 8 bases; unmatched bases: 8. The CDR3 sequence: CASSWEQGAVGYTF. CDR3 nucleotides: TGTGCCAGCAGCTGGGAACAGGGGGCGGTGGGCTACACCTTC.

Written as DNA, the CDR3 is TGTGCCAGCAGTGACCAGAAATACGAGCAGTACTTC. This translates into CASSDQKYEQYF. This chain uses TRBV6-1 with TRBJ2-7; no definite D call. CDR1 is MNHNS, CDR2 SASEGT, per germline. This CDR3 is 12 amino acids long. V lost 3 bases and J lost 4, with 7 bases in between.

Points on this clone: This same CDR3 is encoded by further DNA sequences in the sample. This chain uses TRBV11-3 with TRBJ2-3; 11 nucleotides line up with TRBD2. The CDR3 is 16 residues long. Germline CDR1 and CDR2: SGHNT and YENEEA. After removal of 3 bases from V and 2 bases from J, the junction contained 4 bases not matched to a gene. The CDR3 DNA sequence: TGTGCCAGCAGCTTGAATAGCGGGAGGGCCACAGATACGCAGTATTTT. Translating gives CASSLNSGRATDTQYF.

The genes are TRBV27 and TRBJ2-2; 9 nucleotides align to TRBD2. From germline, CDR1 is MNHEY and CDR2 SMNVEV (reference sequence). CDR3 length: 17 amino acids. Trimming removed 5 bases from V and 7 bases from J; junction bases left unmatched: 14. The CDR3 DNA reads as TGTGCCAGCAGTGGGTTGTGGGCGGGAGGGCCGGTCGGGGAGCTGTTTTTT. Translated: CASSGLWAGGPVGELFF.

V gene TRBV7-9 combines with J gene TRBJ2-3; D perhaps matches TRBD2 (5 bases). The CDR3 is 15 residues long. Trimming stripped 7 bases from V and 4 bases from J, with 18 bases between. CDR1 and CDR2 from the germline V gene are SEHNR and FQNEAQ (reference sequence). The CDR3 DNA reads as TGTGCCAGCACCAACCCCCGAAGCGGCGCAGATACGCAGTATTTT. Translation gives CASTNPRSGADTQYF.

The chain uses TRBV28 and TRBJ2-7; the D is unclear. Germline CDR1 is MDHEN and CDR2 is SYDVKM. This CDR3 comprises 12 residues. V lost 4 bases and J 3 bases, leaving 7 bases between the germline ends. In DNA, the CDR3 is TGTGCCAGCAGTTCCTTCTTCTACGAGCAGTACTTC. It is translated as CASSSFFYEQYF.

The rearrangement links TRBV18 to TRBJ1-5; D is unresolved. The V end was cut by 4 bases, the J end by 0 bases, with 4 bases between. CDR1 is KGHSH and CDR2 is LQKENI in the germline V gene. The CDR3 extends over 13 amino acids. The CDR3: CASSQHSNQPQHF. The CDR3 region has the DNA TGTGCCAGCTCACAACATAGCAATCAGCCCCAGCATTTT. Filled out from reference TRBV18 and TRBJ1-5, the complete variable domain reads NAGVMQNPRHLVRRRGQEARLRCSPMKGHSHVYWYRQLPEEGLKFMVYLQKENIIDESGMPKERFSAEFPKEGPSILRIQQVVRGDSAAYFCASSQHSNQPQHFGDGTRLSIL.

A word on this clone: The same CDR3 also results from other DNA sequences found in this sample. The chain employs TRBV11-2 and TRBJ1-1; D remains ambiguous. Germline-derived CDR1 and CDR2 are SGHAT and FQNNGV. The CDR3 is made up of 14 amino acids. Trimming left V 3 bases short and J 1 base short, with 9 bases between. CDR3 residues: CASSFSRGNTEAFF. The DNA for the CDR3 is TGTGCCAGCAGCTTTAGCCGGGGGAACACTGAAGCTTTCTTT.

Concerning this clone: The sample contains more than one DNA sequence encoding this CDR3. V and J are TRBV11-3 and TRBJ2-3; 7 nucleotides align to TRBD2. The CDR3 spans 15 residues. V shed 1 base and J 0 bases; nucleotides not matched to a gene: 1. CDR1 SGHNT and CDR2 YENEEA come from the germline V gene. The CDR3 DNA reads TGTGCCAGCAGCTTAGCGGGAGGTAGCACAGATACGCAGTATTTT. It codes for CASSLAGGSTDTQYF.

The V gene is TRBV27, the J gene TRBJ2-7; 12 nucleotides align to TRBD2. This CDR3 contains 16 residues. The germline gives CDR1 MNHEY, CDR2 SMNVEV (reference sequence). The V gene end was trimmed by 6 bases and the J gene end by 3 bases; junction bases not matched to a gene: 9. CDR3 region: CASSRQGLAGSYEQYF. As DNA, the CDR3 is TGTGCCAGCAGCAGGCAAGGACTAGCGGGGAGCTACGAGCAGTACTTC.

The V call is TRBV11-1, the J call TRBJ2-1; D is unclear. V gave up 5 bases and J gave up 7 bases, with 9 bases separating them. Germline lookup yields CDR1 SGHAT and CDR2 FQDESV (reference sequence). The length of the CDR3 is 12 residues. CDR3 coding DNA: TGTGCCAGCAGCCCACCCGGGAATGAGCAGTTCTTC. Its protein product is CASSPPGNEQFF.

Worth noting for this clone: The identical CDR3 is also encoded by other nucleotide sequences in the sample. This chain joins TRBV28 and TRBJ2-3; a possible D gene is TRBD2 (7 bases). This CDR3 comprises 13 residues. Germline assignment: CDR1 MDHEN and CDR2 SYDVKM. The V end was cut by 2 bases, the J end by 6 bases, with 9 bases between. The CDR3 nucleotides are TGTGCCAGCAGTTTAGCGGGGGCTGATACGCAGTATTTT. Its protein is CASSLAGADTQYF.

The CDR3, as DNA: TGCGCCAGCAGCCCCAGAGGGCTGAACACTGAAGCTTTCTTT. Protein: CASSPRGLNTEAFF. The V and J genes are TRBV5-1 and TRBJ1-1; D not resolved. V lost 4 bases and J lost 0, with 10 bases in between. The length of the CDR3 is 14 residues. The germline gives CDR1 SGHRS, CDR2 YFSETQ.